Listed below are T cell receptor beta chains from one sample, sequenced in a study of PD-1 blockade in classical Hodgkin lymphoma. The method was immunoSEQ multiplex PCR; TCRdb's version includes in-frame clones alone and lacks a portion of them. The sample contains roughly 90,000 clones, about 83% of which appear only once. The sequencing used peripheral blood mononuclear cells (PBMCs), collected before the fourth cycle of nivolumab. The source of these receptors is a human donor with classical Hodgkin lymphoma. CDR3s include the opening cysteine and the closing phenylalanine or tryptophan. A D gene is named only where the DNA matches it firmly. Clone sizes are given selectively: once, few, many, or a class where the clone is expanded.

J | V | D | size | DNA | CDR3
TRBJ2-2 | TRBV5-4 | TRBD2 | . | TGTGCCAGCAGCTTGGAAATGGGCGGGAGCAACACCGGGGAGCTGTTTTTT | CASSLEMGGSNTGELFF
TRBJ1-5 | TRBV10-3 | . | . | TGTGCCATCAATCCCACCATGAGTCAGCCCCAGCATTTT | CAINPTMSQPQHF
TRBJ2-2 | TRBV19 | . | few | TGTGCCAGTAGTATGAGACCGGGTCCCCAAACCGGGGAGCTGTTTTTT | CASSMRPGPQTGELFF
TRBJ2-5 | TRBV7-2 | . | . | TGTGCCAGCAGCCCCGGGACTCCCCAAGAGACCCAGTACTTC | CASSPGTPQETQYF
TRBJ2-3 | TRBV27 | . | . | TGTGCCAGCAGGATAAGTCTAGACCGCACAGATACGCAGTATTTT | CASRISLDRTDTQYF
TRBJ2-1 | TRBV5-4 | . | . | TGTGCCACCCTTAAGCAGCTCGGGGGCGAAGCAAAGGAGCAGTTCTTC | CATLKQLGGEAKEQFF
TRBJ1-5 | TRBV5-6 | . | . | TGTGCCAGCAGCTTGGGCCCCCTTAGCAATCAGCCCCAGCATTTT | CASSLGPLSNQPQHF
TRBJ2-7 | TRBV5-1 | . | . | TGCGCCAGCAGCTTGGGAATAGGACAGAAGGGCTACGAGCAGTACTTC | CASSLGIGQKGYEQYF
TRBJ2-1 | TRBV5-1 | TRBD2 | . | TGCGCCAGCAGCTTGGCTAGCGGTTCCTACAATGAGCAGTTCTTC | CASSLASGSYNEQFF
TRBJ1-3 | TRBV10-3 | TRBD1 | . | TGTGCCATCAGTGGACAGGGCTCTGGAAACACCATATATTTT | CAISGQGSGNTIYF
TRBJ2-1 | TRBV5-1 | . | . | TGCGCCAGCAGCGGGGCGGGAATCGTCAACAATGAGCAGTTCTTC | CASSGAGIVNNEQFF
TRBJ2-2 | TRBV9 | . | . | TGTGCCAGCAGCGTAACGGTAGGGGGAGGGATCACCGGGGAGCTGTTTTTT | CASSVTVGGGITGELFF
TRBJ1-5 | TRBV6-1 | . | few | TGTGCCAGCAGCGTGGATTTTAGCAATCAGCCCCAGCATTTT | CASSVDFSNQPQHF
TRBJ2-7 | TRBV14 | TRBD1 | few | TGTGCCAGCAGCCTGGATCGGACAGGGCGGTCGGAGCAGTACTTC | CASSLDRTGRSEQYF
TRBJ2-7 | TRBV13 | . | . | TGTGCCAGCAGCTTACAACGGAGAGACTACGAGCAGTACTTC | CASSLQRRDYEQYF
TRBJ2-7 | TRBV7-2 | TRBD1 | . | TGTGCCAGCAGCTTAGTAGGGGACAGCCCCTACGAGCAGTACTTC | CASSLVGDSPYEQYF
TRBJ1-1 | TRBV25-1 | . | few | TGTGCCAGCAGTGAGAAATATAACACTGAAGCTTTCTTT | CASSEKYNTEAFF
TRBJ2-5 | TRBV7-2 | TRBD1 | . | TGTGCCAGCAGCAGGGACAGAGTACAAGAGACCCAGTACTTC | CASSRDRVQETQYF
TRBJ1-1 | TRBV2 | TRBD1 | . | TGTGCCAGCAGTTCACAGACAGGGCCACGCACTGAAGCTTTCTTT | CASSSQTGPRTEAFF
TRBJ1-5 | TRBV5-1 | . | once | TGCGCCAGCAGCTTGGAGACGGGAGCGAATCAGCCCCAGCATTTT | CASSLETGANQPQHF
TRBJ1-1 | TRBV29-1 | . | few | TGCAGCGCAACAGGGCAGGTAGGCACTGAAGCTTTCTTT | CSATGQVGTEAFF
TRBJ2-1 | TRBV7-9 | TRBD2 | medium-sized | TGTGCCAGCAGAGAAAGCGGGATAAGCGGTGAGCAGTTCTTC | CASRESGISGEQFF
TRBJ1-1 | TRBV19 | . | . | TGTGCCAGTAGTCCTCCGGGACAGAACACTGAAGCTTTCTTT | CASSPPGQNTEAFF
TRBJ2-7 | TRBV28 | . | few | TGTGCCAGCAGTTTAGGTAACAGGGGGGGAGAGCAGTACTTC | CASSLGNRGGEQYF
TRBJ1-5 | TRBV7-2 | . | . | TGTGCCAGCAGCTTAGCCACATCCCCGACCTGGGTAGGGCCCCAGCATTTT | CASSLATSPTWVGPQHF
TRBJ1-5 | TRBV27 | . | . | TGTGCCAGCAGGTCGGGAGGGGGAAATCAGCCCCAGCATTTT | CASRSGGGNQPQHF
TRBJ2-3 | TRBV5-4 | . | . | TGTGCCAGCAGCTGGGGCACAGATACGCAGTATTTT | CASSWGTDTQYF
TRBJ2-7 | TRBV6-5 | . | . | TGTGCCAGCAGACACAATCAGGGGGGGGGCTACGAGCAGTACTTC | CASRHNQGGGYEQYF
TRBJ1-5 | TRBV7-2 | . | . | TGTGCCAGCAGCTTAGGGGTGAATCAGCCCCAGCATTTT | CASSLGVNQPQHF
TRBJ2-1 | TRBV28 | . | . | TGTGCCAGCGGGACGTACAATGAGCAGTTCTTC | CASGTYNEQFF
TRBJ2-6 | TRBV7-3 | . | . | TGTGCCAGCAGCAACAGTGGTACCGGGGCCAACGTCCTGACTTTC | CASSNSGTGANVLTF
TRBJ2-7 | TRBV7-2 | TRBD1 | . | TGTGCCAGCAGCCGTTCCCCAGGGGGCATTGGCGAGCAGTACTTC | CASSRSPGGIGEQYF
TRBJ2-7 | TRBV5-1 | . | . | TGCGCCAGCAGCTTTCCTCAGGGCGCCCCTAAGCACGAGCAGTACTTC | CASSFPQGAPKHEQYF
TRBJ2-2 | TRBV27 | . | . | TGTGCCAGCAGTTCGAGGGGGAACACCGGGGAGCTGTTTTTT | CASSSRGNTGELFF
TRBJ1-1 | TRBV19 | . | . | TGTGCCAGTAGCGGGGACGTCTGGAAAGCTTTCTTT | CASSGDVWKAFF